Below, one T cell receptor (beta chain) is given with its context. Its antigen is not identified. This specimen comes from a study of T-cell memory formation after mild COVID-19. Study context: Across donors, TCR clusters were largely donor specific. Broader study findings: Day 15 to 85 contractors were CD4/CD8 balanced; later expanders leaned CD4+. Memory from before infection featured some responding clones, which suggests cross-reactive memory joined.

TCRdb re-derived calls from the 5' RACE reads in MiXCR, one entry per CDR3 protein. This table has fewer than 700,000 distinct CDR3 sequences, roughly 18% appearing once. This CDR3 is 14 amino acids long. Germline V gives CDR1 LNHNV, CDR2 YYDKDF (reference sequence). V dropped 5 bases and J dropped 0 bases, with 11 bases sitting between them. Sequenced input: PBMCs or a T cell subset sorted from them (not recorded which). The chain couples TRBV15 to TRBJ2-7; possible D gene TRBD2, 5 bases. This TCR derives from an adult woman who had mild COVID-19 (a few samples of this study predate the infection). Cell type and time point are not known. CDR3 DNA sequence: TGTGCCACCAGCGGAGGACCGTCCTCCTACGAGCAGTACTTC. It is translated as CATSGGPSSYEQYF.